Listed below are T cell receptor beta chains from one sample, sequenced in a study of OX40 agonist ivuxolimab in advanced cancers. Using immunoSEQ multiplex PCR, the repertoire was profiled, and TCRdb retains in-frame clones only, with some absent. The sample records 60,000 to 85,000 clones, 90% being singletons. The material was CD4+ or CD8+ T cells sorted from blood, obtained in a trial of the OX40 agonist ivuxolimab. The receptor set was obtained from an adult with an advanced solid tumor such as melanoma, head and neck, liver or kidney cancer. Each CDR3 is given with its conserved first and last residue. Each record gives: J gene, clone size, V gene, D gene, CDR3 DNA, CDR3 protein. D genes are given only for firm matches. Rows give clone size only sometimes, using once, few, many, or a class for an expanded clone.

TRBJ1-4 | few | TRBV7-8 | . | TGTGCCAGCAGCTCCCGGGAGGGGGAAAAACTGTTTTTT | CASSSREGEKLFF
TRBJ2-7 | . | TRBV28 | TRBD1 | TGTGCCAGCCGACCGGGACAGACCTACGAGCAGTACTTC | CASRPGQTYEQYF
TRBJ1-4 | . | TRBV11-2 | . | TGTGCCAGCAGCGTAACTGATAATGAAAAACTGTTTTTT | CASSVTDNEKLFF
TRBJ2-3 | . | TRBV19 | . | TGTGCCACCAGCGATAGCGCGGGGCTATCGATTGATACGCAGTATTTT | CATSDSAGLSIDTQYF
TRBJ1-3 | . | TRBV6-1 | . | TGTGCCAGCAGTGAGGACGAGTTATACTCTGGAAACACCATATATTTT | CASSEDELYSGNTIYF
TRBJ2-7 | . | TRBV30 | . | TGTGCCTGGAGTAGTCAGGCAGTCTACGAGCAGTACTTC | CAWSSQAVYEQYF
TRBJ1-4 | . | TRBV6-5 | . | TGTGCCAGCAGTGAGCGGGGGCGCGGCGAAAAACTGTTTTTT | CASSERGRGEKLFF
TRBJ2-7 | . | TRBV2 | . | TGTGCCAGCAGTGAGAGGGATGTCAGGCAGTACTTC | CASSERDVRQYF
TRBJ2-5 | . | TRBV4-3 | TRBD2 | TGCGCCAGCAGCCAAGAGTTCGGAGCGGGAGAACGAGAGACCCAGTACTTC | CASSQEFGAGERETQYF
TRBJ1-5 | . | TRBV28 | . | TGTGCCAGCAGTTTGGCACAGGGTAACCAGCCCCAGCATTTT | CASSLAQGNQPQHF
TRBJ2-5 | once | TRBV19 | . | TGTGCCAGTAGTTCCCGGGACAAGGTAGTCCAAGAGACCCAGTACTTC | CASSSRDKVVQETQYF
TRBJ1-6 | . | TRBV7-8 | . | TGTGCCAGCAGCTTAGTGGAGGGAGGCAATTCACCCCTCCACTTT | CASSLVEGGNSPLHF
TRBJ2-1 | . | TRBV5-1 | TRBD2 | TGCGCCAGCAGCCTAGCGGGGAGCTCCTACAATGAGCAGTTCTTC | CASSLAGSSYNEQFF
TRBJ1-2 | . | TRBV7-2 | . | TGTGCCAGCAGCTTAGCCCAGGGTCTAAATGGCTACACCTTC | CASSLAQGLNGYTF
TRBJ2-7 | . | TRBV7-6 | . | TGTGCCAGCAGCCTCGAGGTCTACGAGCAGTACTTC | CASSLEVYEQYF
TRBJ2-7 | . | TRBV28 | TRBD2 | TGTGCCAGCAGTGTAACCGGGGGGGATGACGAGCAGTACTTC | CASSVTGGDDEQYF
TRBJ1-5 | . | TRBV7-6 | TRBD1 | TGTGCCAGCAGCACAGAGGGACAGGTCCTCAATCAGCCCCAGCATTTT | CASSTEGQVLNQPQHF
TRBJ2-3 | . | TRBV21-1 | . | TGTGCCAGCAGCAAAGACGGGGGGCCTTTT | CASSKDGGPF
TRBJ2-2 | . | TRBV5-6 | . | TGTGCCAGCAGCACTTCACTGAACACCGGGGAGCTGTTTTTT | CASSTSLNTGELFF
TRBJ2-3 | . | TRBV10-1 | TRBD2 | TGCGCCAGCACCGAGGGACTAGCGGGCACAGATACGCAGTATTTT | CASTEGLAGTDTQYF
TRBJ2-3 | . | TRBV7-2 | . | TGTGCCAGCAGCTTAGTCAGGGTGGGTCCAGATACGCAGTATTTT | CASSLVRVGPDTQYF
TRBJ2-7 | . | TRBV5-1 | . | TGCGCCAGCAGCCTTACCCTAGGGGACGAGCAGTACTTC | CASSLTLGDEQYF
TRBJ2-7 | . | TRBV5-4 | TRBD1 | TGTGCCAGCAGCGGGGGAGGGACAGGGGGCTCGGGCGAGCAGTACTTC | CASSGGGTGGSGEQYF
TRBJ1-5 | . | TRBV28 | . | TGTGCCAGCGGACCTAAAGTCCAGCCCCAGCATTTT | CASGPKVQPQHF
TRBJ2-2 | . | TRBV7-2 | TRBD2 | TGTGCCCGCGGGGGACTAGCCGGTACCGGGGAGCTGTTTTTT | CARGGLAGTGELFF
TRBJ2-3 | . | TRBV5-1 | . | TGCGCCAGCAGCTTGGGAGCGGCAGCTAGCACAGATACGCAGTATTTT | CASSLGAAASTDTQYF
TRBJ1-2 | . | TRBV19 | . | TGTGCCAGTAGTATAAGGACCTATGGCTACACCTTC | CASSIRTYGYTF
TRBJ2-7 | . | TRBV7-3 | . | TGTGCCAGCAGCTTAGGGGGCGGGGTGACCTACGAGCAGTACTTC | CASSLGGGVTYEQYF
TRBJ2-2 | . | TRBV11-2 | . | TGTGCCAGCAGCCCACAAAACACCGGGGAGCTGTTTTTT | CASSPQNTGELFF
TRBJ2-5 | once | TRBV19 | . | TGTGCCAGTAGTACTTTGCTAGAGACCCAGTACTTC | CASSTLLETQYF
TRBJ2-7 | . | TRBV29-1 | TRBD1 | TGCAGCGCCTCGACAGGGGCCAGCTCCTACGAGCAGTACTTC | CSASTGASSYEQYF
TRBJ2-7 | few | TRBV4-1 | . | TGCGCCAGCAGCCAAGGACAAAGGACAGAATCCTACGAGCAGTACTTC | CASSQGQRTESYEQYF
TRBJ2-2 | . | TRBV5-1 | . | TGCGCCAGCAGCTTCGAAATCTCGGGGGCTCACGGGGAGCTGTTTTTT | CASSFEISGAHGELFF
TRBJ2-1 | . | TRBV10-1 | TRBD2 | TGCGCCAGCAGTGTCGGAATAGCGGGAGGTGAGAGCTCCTACAATGAGCAGTTCTTC | CASSVGIAGGESSYNEQFF
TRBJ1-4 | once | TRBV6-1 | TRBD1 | TGTGCCAGCAGTGAAGCGGGACAGGGGGCGTGGGAAAAACTGTTTTTT | CASSEAGQGAWEKLFF
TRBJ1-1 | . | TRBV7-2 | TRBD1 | TGTGCCAGCAGCGACAGGGTTTTAACTGAAGCTTTCTTT | CASSDRVLTEAFF
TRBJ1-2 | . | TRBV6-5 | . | TGTGCCAGCAGTTACTCCTCTACGGTTAACTATGGCTACACCTTC | CASSYSSTVNYGYTF
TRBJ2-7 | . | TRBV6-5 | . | TGTGCCAGCAGCTCGGTGGGGGCAGGTGAGCAGTACTTC | CASSSVGAGEQYF
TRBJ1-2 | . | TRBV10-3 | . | TGTGCCATCAGTGAAGGCACAAGGAACTATGGCTACACCTTC | CAISEGTRNYGYTF
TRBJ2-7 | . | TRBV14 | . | TGTGCCAGCAGCCAAGACGTCTCTTTCTACGAGCAGTACTTC | CASSQDVSFYEQYF
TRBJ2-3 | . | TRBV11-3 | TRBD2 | TGTGCCAGCAGTTTAGCGGGGGGGCCAAATACGCAGTATTTT | CASSLAGGPNTQYF
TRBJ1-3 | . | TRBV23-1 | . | TGCGCCAGCAAAGGAAACACCATATATTTT | CASKGNTIYF
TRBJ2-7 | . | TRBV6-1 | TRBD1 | TGTGCCAGCAGTGATACCGGACAGGGACTTTCTTCAGGTGAGCAGTACTTC | CASSDTGQGLSSGEQYF
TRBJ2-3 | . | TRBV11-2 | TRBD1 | TGTGCCAGCGAGACAGGGACAGATACGCAGTATTTT | CASETGTDTQYF
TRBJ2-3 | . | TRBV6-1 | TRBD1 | TGTGCCAGCAGTGGAAAGATGGACAGGGGACTCGATACGCAGTATTTT | CASSGKMDRGLDTQYF
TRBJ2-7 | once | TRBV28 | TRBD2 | TGTGCCAGCAGTCCGGGGGGAGAATCTACCTACGAGCAGTACTTC | CASSPGGESTYEQYF
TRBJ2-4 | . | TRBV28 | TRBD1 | TGTGCCAGCAGTTTAGGGGGACAGTCCAAAAACATTCAGTACTTC | CASSLGGQSKNIQYF
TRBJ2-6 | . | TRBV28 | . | TGTGCCAGCAGTCCGAGGGACTTCGGCGGCTCTGGGGCCAACGTCCTGACTTTC | CASSPRDFGGSGANVLTF
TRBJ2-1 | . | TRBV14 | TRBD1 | TGTGCCAGCAGCCCCCGGGACAGGGGCAATGAGCAGTTCTTC | CASSPRDRGNEQFF
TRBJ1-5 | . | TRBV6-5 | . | TGTGCCAGCAGTTTAAGTCCCAATCAGCCCCAGCATTTT | CASSLSPNQPQHF